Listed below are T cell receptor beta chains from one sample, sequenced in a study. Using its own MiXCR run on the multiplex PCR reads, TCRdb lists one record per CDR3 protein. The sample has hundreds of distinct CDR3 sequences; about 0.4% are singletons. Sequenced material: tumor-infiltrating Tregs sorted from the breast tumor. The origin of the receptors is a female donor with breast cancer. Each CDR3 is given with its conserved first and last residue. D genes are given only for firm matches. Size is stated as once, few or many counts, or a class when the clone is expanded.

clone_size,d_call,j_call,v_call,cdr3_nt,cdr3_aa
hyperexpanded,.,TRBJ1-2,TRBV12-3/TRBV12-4,TGTGCCAGCAGTTCAAGCGCGGATGGCTACACCTTC,CASSSSADGYTF
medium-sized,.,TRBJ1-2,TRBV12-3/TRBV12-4,TGTGCCAGCAGTTTATTAGGGGCGGGAGGCTACACCTTC,CASSLLGAGGYTF
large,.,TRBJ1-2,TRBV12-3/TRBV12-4,TGTGCCAGCACCCAACGGGGAGAGCAGGGCTACACCTTC,CASTQRGEQGYTF
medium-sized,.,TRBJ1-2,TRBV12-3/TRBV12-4,TGTGCCACCAGGGGCTGGCGCGGCTACACCTTC,CATRGWRGYTF
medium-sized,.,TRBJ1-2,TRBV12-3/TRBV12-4,TGTGCCAGCAGGACAGACAGGCCATATGGCTACACCTTC,CASRTDRPYGYTF
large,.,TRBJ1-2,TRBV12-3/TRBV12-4,TGTGCCAGCAGTTTAGTTGCAGTCAACTATGGCTACACCTTC,CASSLVAVNYGYTF
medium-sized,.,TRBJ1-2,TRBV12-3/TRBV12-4,TGTGCCAGCAGTTTTAAGGGAGGGCGAGTTAACTATGGCTACACCTTC,CASSFKGGRVNYGYTF
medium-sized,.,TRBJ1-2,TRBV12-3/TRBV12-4,TGTGCCAGCAGCCCCACAGGTCCCTATGGCTACACCTTC,CASSPTGPYGYTF
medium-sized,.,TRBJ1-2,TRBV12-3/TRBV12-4,TGTGCCAGCAGTACAAGGAGTGGGTTTAACTATGGCTACACCTTC,CASSTRSGFNYGYTF
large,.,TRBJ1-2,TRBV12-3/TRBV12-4,TGTGCCAGCAGTACGGGACTTCAAGGTGGCTACACCTTC,CASSTGLQGGYTF
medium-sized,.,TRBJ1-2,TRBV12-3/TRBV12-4,TGTGCCAGCAGTTTAGGAGGAGACTATGGCTACACCTTC,CASSLGGDYGYTF
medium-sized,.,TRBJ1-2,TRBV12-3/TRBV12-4,TGTGCCAGCAGTTTAGCCAGGGTAGGCTACACCTTC,CASSLARVGYTF
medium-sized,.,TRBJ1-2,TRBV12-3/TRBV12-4,TGTGCCAGCAGTTTATACTGGGCCAATGGCTACACCTTC,CASSLYWANGYTF
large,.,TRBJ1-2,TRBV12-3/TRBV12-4,TGTGCCAGCAGTCAATCCGACGGGGACTATGGCTACACCTTC,CASSQSDGDYGYTF
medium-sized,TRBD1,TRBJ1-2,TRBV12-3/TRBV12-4,TGTGCCAGCAGTAACAGGGGCCTAAACTATGGCTACACCTTC,CASSNRGLNYGYTF
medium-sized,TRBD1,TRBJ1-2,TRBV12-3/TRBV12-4,TGTGCCAGCAGTTTCGGGACAGGGGCTGGAGGCTACACCTTC,CASSFGTGAGGYTF
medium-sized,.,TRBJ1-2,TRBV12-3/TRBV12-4,TGTGCCAGCCTGACCCGGGGAAACTATGGCTACACCTTC,CASLTRGNYGYTF
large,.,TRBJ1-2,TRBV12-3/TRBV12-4,TGTGCCAGCAGTTCGGAAGGCCGTGGCTACACCTTC,CASSSEGRGYTF
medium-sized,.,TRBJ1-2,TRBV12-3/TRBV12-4,TGTGCCAGCAGCAAAGGTGGCAAACCCTATGGCTACACCTTC,CASSKGGKPYGYTF
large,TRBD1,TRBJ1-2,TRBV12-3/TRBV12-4,TGTGCCAGCAGACCCGACAGGGATGGCTACACCTTC,CASRPDRDGYTF